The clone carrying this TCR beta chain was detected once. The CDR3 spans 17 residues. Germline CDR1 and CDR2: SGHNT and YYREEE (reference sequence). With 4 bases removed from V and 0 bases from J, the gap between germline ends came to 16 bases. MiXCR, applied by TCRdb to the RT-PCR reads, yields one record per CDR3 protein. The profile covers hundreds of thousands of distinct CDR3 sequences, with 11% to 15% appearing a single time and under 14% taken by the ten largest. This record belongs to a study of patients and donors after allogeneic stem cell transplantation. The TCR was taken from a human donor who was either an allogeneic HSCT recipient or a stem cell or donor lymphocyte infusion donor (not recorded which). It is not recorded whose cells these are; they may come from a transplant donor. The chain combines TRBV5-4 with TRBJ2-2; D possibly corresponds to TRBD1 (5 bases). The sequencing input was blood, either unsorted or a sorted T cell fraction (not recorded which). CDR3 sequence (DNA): TGTGCCAGCAGCCCGAACCCCACAGGTTCGAACACCGGGGAGCTGTTTTTT. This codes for CASSPNPTGSNTGELFF.